This T cell receptor beta chain was sequenced in a study of T cells in Graves' hyperthyroidism and ophthalmopathy. This clonotype showed up just a few times. Template material for amplifying TCR beta CDR3 regions consisted of RNA transcripts. Researchers ran a first-round RT-PCR on the TCR CDR3 using the HTBI primer set. TCRdb re-called the multiplex PCR reads through MiXCR, storing one row per CDR3 protein. This table has fewer than 350,000 distinct CDR3 sequences, over 12% appearing once. The CDR3 contains 15 residues. Germline CDR1 and CDR2: MNHEY and SMNVEV (reference sequence). V lost 3 bases, J lost 0 bases, and 6 bases lay in between. Patients were aged 18 to 65, had disease duration under 2 months, and had newly diagnosed hyperthyroidism. The study excluded patients with uncontrolled infection, other autoimmune disease, pregnancy or lactation. The study based diagnoses on clinical symptoms, serum thyroxine and TRAb, thyroid ultrasound and orbital computed tomography. Drawn at first hyperthyroidism diagnosis, the blood sample preceded any ophthalmopathy symptoms.

V is TRBV27 and J is TRBJ2-6; unclear D gene. This receptor was taken from a woman in her fifties or sixties with Graves' hyperthyroidism that later progressed to Graves' ophthalmopathy. The sequenced material came from blood. CDR3 amino acids: CASSFRTSGANVLTF. The CDR3 DNA follows: TGTGCCAGCAGTTTTCGGACCTCTGGGGCCAACGTCCTGACTTTC.